This TCR beta chain was captured in a study of beta chain features in type 1 diabetes. In germline, CDR1 is LGHNA, CDR2 YNFKEQ. V was cut by 5 bases and J by 8 bases, with 19 bases left in between. The CDR3 is 15 amino acids. This clone was recorded a few times. Its target is unknown. Of the isolated RNA, all was reverse transcribed, and so the sequenced material was expressed TCRB transcripts. This table comes from immunoSEQ multiplex PCR, and its TCRdb copy is limited to in-frame clones, with some not included. This sample has under 350,000 clones; approximately 8% occur once, and the top ten carry approximately 0.93%. Sorted CD4+ subsets: naive, central memory, regulatory, stem cell-like memory (CD45RO/CCR7/CD25/CD127/CD95/CD27 panel). The study, taken as a whole, reports: Moderate yet significant TCRB CDR3 shortening was seen in Type 1 diabetes patients in all four CD4+ subsets.

The chain carries TRBV4-2 and TRBJ2-1; either TRBD1 or TRBD2 may fit D (6 bases each). The sequencing sample was made of central memory CD4+ T cells from blood. The sequence came from a woman under 30 in good health. Written as DNA, the CDR3 is TGTGCCAGCAGCTTTTCGTGGGGGGCCCGAGATGAGCAGTTCTTC. It codes for CASSFSWGARDEQFF.